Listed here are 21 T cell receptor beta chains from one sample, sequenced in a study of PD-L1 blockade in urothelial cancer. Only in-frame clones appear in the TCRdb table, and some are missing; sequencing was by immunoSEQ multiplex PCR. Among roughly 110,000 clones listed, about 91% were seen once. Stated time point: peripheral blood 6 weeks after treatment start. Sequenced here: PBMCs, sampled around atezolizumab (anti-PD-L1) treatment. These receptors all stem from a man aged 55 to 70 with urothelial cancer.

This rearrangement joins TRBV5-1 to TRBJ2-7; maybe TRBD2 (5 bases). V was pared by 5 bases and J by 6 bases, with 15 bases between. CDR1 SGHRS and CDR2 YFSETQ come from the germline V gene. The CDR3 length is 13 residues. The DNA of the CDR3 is TGCGCCAGCAGACGGGGTCAAGACGGCGAGCAGTACTTC. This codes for CASRRGQDGEQYF.

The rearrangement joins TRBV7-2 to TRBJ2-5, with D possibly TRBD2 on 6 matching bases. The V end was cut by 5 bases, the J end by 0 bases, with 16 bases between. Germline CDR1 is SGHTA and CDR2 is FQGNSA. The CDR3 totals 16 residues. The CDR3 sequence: CASSHRGTEYQETQYF. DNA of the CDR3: TGTGCCAGCAGCCACCGCGGGACTGAGTACCAAGAGACCCAGTACTTC.

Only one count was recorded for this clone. The chain's CDR3 is CASSSWTGGDEQFF. CDR3 nucleotides: TGTGCCAGCAGCTCGTGGACAGGGGGCGATGAGCAGTTCTTC. The chain recombines TRBV7-2 with TRBJ2-1, with TRBD1 matching over 11 bases. The CDR3 length is 14 residues. Germline-derived CDR1 and CDR2 are SGHTA and FQGNSA. Germline trimming cut 4 bases from V and 8 bases from J; bases unmatched to any gene: 4.

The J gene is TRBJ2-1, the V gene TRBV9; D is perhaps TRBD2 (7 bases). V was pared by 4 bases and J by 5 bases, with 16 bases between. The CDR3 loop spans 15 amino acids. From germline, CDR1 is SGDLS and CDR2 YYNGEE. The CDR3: CASSFVGGQDNEQFF. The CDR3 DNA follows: TGTGCCAGCAGCTTCGTGGGGGGGCAAGACAATGAGCAGTTCTTC.

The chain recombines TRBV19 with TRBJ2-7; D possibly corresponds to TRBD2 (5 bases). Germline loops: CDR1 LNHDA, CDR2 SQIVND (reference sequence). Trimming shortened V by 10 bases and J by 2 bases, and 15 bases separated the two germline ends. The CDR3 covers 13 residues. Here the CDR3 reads CATEGAPPYEQYF. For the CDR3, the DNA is TGTGCCACCGAGGGTGCTCCTCCCTACGAGCAGTACTTC.

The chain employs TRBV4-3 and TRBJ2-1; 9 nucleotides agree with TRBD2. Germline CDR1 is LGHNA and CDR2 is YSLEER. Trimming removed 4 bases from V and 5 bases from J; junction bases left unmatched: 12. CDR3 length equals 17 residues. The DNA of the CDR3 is TGCGCCAGCAGCCCAAGCATAAGACTAGCGGCCAACAATGAGCAGTTCTTC. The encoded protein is CASSPSIRLAANNEQFF.

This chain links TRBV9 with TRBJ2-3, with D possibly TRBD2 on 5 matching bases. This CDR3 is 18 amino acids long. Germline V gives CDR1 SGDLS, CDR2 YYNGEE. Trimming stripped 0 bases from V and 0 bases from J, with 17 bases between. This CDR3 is CASSVGSRRISSTDTQYF. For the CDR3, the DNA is TGTGCCAGCAGCGTAGGTTCGAGGAGGATTTCTAGCACAGATACGCAGTATTTT.

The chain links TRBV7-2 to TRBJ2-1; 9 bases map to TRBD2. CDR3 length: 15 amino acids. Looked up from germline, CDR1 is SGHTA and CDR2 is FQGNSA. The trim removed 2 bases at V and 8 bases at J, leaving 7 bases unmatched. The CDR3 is CASSLKLAGGHEQFF. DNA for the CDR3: TGTGCCAGCAGCTTAAAGTTGGCGGGGGGGCATGAGCAGTTCTTC. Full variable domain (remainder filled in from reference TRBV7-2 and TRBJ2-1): GAGVSQSPSNKVTEKGKDVELRCDPISGHTALYWYRQSLGQGLEFLIYFQGNSAPDKSGLPSDRFSAERTGGSVSTLTIQRTQQEDSAVYLCASSLKLAGGHEQFFGPGTRLTVL.

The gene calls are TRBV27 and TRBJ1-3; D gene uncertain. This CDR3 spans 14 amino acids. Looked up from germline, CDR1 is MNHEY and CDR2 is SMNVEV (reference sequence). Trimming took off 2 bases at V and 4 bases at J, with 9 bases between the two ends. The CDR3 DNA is TGTGCCAGCAGTTTAGTTGGTCAGGGAAACACCATATATTTT. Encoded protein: CASSLVGQGNTIYF.

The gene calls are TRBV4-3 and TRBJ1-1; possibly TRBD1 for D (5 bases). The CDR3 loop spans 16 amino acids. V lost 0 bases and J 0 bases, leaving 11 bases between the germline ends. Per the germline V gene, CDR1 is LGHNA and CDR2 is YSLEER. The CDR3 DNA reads TGCGCCAGCAGCCAAGATCCTCGGGGGGTGAACACTGAAGCTTTCTTT. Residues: CASSQDPRGVNTEAFF.

CDR3 amino acids: CASSTAGGSSYEQYF. The CDR3 DNA reads TGTGCCAGCAGCACGGCGGGAGGGAGCTCCTACGAGCAGTACTTC. The genes are TRBV7-3 and TRBJ2-7; TRBD2 aligns across 9 bases. Germline V gene lookup returns CDR1 SGHTA and CDR2 FQGTGA. V gave up 5 bases and J gave up 0 bases; unmatched junction bases: 5. This CDR3 is built from 15 residues.

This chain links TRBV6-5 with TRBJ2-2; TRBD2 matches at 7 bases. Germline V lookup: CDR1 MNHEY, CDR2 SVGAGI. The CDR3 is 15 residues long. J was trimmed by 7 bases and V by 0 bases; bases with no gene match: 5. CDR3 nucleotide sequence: TGTGCCAGCAGTTACTCTGGCGGGAGTAGCGGGGAGCTGTTTTTT. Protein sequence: CASSYSGGSSGELFF.

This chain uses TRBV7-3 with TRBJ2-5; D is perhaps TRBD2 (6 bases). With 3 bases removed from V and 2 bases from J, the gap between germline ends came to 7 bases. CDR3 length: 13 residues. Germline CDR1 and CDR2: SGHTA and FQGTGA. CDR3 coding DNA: TGTGCCAGCAGCTTGGAGGGTCAAGAGACCCAGTACTTC. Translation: CASSLEGQETQYF.

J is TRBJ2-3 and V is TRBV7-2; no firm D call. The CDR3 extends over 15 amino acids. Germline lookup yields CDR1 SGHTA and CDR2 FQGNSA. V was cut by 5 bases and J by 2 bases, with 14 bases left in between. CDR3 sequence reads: CASSPSPRHTDTQYF. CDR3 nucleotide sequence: TGTGCCAGCAGCCCCAGTCCCAGACACACAGATACGCAGTATTTT.

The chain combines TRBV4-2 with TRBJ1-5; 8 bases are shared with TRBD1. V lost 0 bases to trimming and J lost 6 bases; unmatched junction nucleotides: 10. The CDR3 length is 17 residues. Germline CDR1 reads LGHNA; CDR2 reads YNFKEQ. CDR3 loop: CASSQDGGQGRVQPQHF. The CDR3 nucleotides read TGTGCCAGCAGCCAAGATGGTGGACAGGGAAGGGTTCAGCCCCAGCATTTT.

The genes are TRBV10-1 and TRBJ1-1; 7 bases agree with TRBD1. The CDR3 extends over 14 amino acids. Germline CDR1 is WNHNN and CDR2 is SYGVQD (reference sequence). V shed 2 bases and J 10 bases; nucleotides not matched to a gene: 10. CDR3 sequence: CASSEGRGSQPAFF. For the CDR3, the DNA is TGCGCCAGCAGTGAGGGCAGGGGGAGCCAGCCAGCTTTCTTT.

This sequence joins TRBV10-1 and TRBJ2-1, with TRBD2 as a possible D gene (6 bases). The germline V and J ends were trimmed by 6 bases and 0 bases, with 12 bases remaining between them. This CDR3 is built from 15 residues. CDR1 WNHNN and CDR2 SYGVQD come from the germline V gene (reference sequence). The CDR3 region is CASSRDLSSYNEQFF. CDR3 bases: TGCGCCAGCAGCCGGGACTTAAGCTCCTACAATGAGCAGTTCTTC.

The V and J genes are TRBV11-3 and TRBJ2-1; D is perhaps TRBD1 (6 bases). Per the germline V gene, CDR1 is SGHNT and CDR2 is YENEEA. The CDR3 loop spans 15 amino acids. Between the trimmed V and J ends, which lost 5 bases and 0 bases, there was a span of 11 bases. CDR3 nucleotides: TGTGCCAGCAGCCCCGGGACAAGCTCCTACAATGAGCAGTTCTTC. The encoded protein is CASSPGTSSYNEQFF.

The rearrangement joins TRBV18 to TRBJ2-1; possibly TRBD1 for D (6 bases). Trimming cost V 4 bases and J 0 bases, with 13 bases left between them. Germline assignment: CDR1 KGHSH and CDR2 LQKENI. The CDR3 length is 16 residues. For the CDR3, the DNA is TGTGCCAGCTCACTTTCCGTGGACAGCTCCTACAATGAGCAGTTCTTC. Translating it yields CASSLSVDSSYNEQFF. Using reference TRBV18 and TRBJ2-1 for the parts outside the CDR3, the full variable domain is NAGVMQNPRHLVRRRGQEARLRCSPMKGHSHVYWYRQLPEEGLKFMVYLQKENIIDESGMPKERFSAEFPKEGPSILRIQQVVRGDSAAYFCASSLSVDSSYNEQFFGPGTRLTVL.

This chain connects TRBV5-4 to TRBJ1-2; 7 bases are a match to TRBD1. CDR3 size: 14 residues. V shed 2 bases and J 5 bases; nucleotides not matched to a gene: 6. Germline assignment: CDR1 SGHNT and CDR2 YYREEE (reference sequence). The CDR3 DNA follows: TGTGCCAGCAGCTTCTCGACAGGGCCTTATGGCTACACCTTC. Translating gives CASSFSTGPYGYTF.

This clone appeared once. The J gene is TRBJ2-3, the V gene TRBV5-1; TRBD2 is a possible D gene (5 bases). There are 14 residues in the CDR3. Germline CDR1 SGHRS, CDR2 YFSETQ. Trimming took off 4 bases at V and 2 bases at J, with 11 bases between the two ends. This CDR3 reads CASSPDWITDTQYF. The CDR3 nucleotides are TGCGCCAGCAGCCCGGACTGGATCACAGATACGCAGTATTTT.